Presented here are 22 T cell receptor beta chains from one specimen sequenced in a study of CXCR3-negative and CXCR3-positive naive CD8 T cells. 5' RACE with UMI labels generated the TRB cDNA libraries. After re-calling the 5' RACE reads, TCRdb lists one entry per CDR3 protein, DNA absent. With 100,000 to 150,000 distinct CDR3 sequences in the sample, the ten largest clones hold roughly 0.29%. The sequencing sample was made of naive CXCR3- CD8+ T cells from blood. Indicated subset: CD45RO-CCR7+CD27+CD95- naive CD8+ T cells lacking CXCR3 (TNR3-). The receptors shown here come from a human donor in good health. Some clones in this sample may be carry-over from other donors' samples.

J is TRBJ2-7 and V is TRBV4-2; TCRdb's assignment of TRBD2 cannot be checked, as there is no DNA. The length of the CDR3 is 17 residues. Germline V gives CDR1 LGHNA, CDR2 YNFKEQ. The CDR3 sequence is CASSPLGRSSGPYEQYF.

This chain links TRBV27 with TRBJ2-2; TCRdb reports TRBD1, a call that lacks DNA to check it against. The CDR3 is 15 amino acids. Germline V CDR1 and CDR2: MNHEY, SMNVEV (reference sequence). CDR3 protein: CASTPLAVDTGELFF.

This chain uses TRBV4-1 with TRBJ1-3. The CDR3 is 16 amino acids. Germline lookup yields CDR1 MGHRA and CDR2 YSYEKL. The CDR3 protein is CASSQVAGTSGNTIYF.

The CDR3 loop reads CASSFRERAYNEQFF. J is TRBJ2-1 and V is TRBV12-3 or TRBV12-4. The CDR3 extends over 15 amino acids.

The chain couples TRBV2 to TRBJ2-1; TCRdb's assignment of TRBD2 cannot be checked, as there is no DNA. Germline V gene data show CDR1 as SNHLY and CDR2 as FYNNEI. The CDR3 sequence is 18 residues long. This CDR3 is CASNRRGTSGGSYNEQFF.

The V gene is TRBV12-3 or TRBV12-4, the J gene TRBJ2-7. The CDR3 extends over 14 amino acids. The CDR3 loop reads CASSGAGAPYEQYF.

The rearrangement joins TRBV7-6 to TRBJ2-5; checking the TCRdb D call of TRBD2 is not possible without DNA. CDR1 is SGHVS, CDR2 FNYEAQ, per germline. The CDR3 runs 17 residues. CDR3 region: CASSLASVLAGYETQYF. The whole variable domain, filled in from reference TRBV7-6 and TRBJ2-5, reads GAGVSQSPRYKVTKRGQDVALRCDPISGHVSLYWYRQALGQGPEFLTYFNYEAQQDKSGLPNDRFSAERPEGSISTLTIQRTEQRDSAMYRCASSLASVLAGYETQYFGPGTRLLVL.

The chain employs TRBV29-1 and TRBJ2-5; TCRdb designates TRBD1, a call that cannot be tested without DNA. The CDR3 is made up of 14 amino acids. Per germline, CDR1 SQVTM and CDR2 ANQGSEA. The CDR3 sequence: CSVEWRDRGETQYF.

The chain uses TRBV29-1 and TRBJ1-1; TCRdb gives TRBD1 as the D gene, but with no DNA this cannot be confirmed. The CDR3 is 13 amino acids. CDR1 is SQVTM, CDR2 ANQGSEA, per germline. This chain's CDR3 is CSVYRGGNTEAFF.

The genes are TRBV14 and TRBJ2-7. The germline gives CDR1 SGHDN, CDR2 FVKESK. The CDR3 has 14 amino acids. The CDR3 is CASSQETDPYEQYF.

V gene TRBV12-3 or TRBV12-4 combines with J gene TRBJ1-1. The CDR3 covers 12 residues. The CDR3 loop reads CASSLSPREALF.

The chain employs TRBV6-8 and TRBJ2-7; the TCRdb call, TRBD1, lacks DNA for checking. The CDR3 covers 13 residues. Per the germline V gene, CDR1 is MNHGY and CDR2 is SAAAGT. The CDR3 loop reads CASSYPRGNEQYF.

CDR3 protein: CASSQTSGRRDEQFF. The chain links TRBV12-3 or TRBV12-4 to TRBJ2-1; TCRdb's assignment of TRBD2 cannot be checked, as there is no DNA. The CDR3 spans 15 residues.

This chain joins TRBV29-1 and TRBJ2-7; the TCRdb D gene call, TRBD2, has no DNA to confirm it. The CDR3 consists of 13 residues. CDR1 is SQVTM, CDR2 ANQGSEA, per germline. The CDR3: CSAIGLGSYEQYF.

The chain uses TRBV29-1 and TRBJ1-1; TCRdb's D call of TRBD1 is untestable without DNA. The CDR3 is 15 amino acids. The germline gives CDR1 SQVTM, CDR2 ANQGSEA. CDR3 region: CSVEGIQGVNTEAFF. The whole variable domain, filled in from reference TRBV29-1 and TRBJ1-1, reads SAVISQKPSRDICQRGTSLTIQCQVDSQVTMMFWYRQQPGQSLTLIATANQGSEATYESGFVIDKFPISRPNLTFSTLTVSNMSPEDSSIYLCSVEGIQGVNTEAFFGQGTRLTVV.

V usage is TRBV15 and J usage is TRBJ2-3; the D call of TRBD2 rests on TCRdb alone, since no DNA is present to check it. Germline CDR1 is LNHNV and CDR2 is YYDKDF (reference sequence). This CDR3 is 15 amino acids long. Here the CDR3 reads CATSGTSGGSDTQYF.

The chain combines TRBV29-1 with TRBJ1-1. Germline V gene lookup returns CDR1 SQVTM and CDR2 ANQGSEA. This CDR3 has 12 residues. This chain's CDR3 is CGAHRESTEAFF.

The rearrangement joins TRBV20-1 to TRBJ1-2. CDR1 and CDR2 from the germline V gene are DFQATT and SNEGSKA (reference sequence). The length of the CDR3 is 15 residues. CDR3 protein: CSARDLAVSGYGYTF.

This sequence joins TRBV7-9 and TRBJ2-7; TCRdb's D call of TRBD1 is untestable without DNA. Per germline, CDR1 SEHNR and CDR2 FQNEAQ (reference sequence). The CDR3 has 14 amino acids. The CDR3 sequence is CASNGQGRTYEQYF.

The chain recombines TRBV5-1 with TRBJ2-7; the D call from TCRdb, TRBD1, cannot be confirmed without DNA. In germline, CDR1 is SGHRS, CDR2 YFSETQ. The CDR3 is 16 residues long. CDR3 amino acids: CASSWTPGQAIYEQYF.

V and J are TRBV20-1 and TRBJ2-1. CDR1 is DFQATT, CDR2 SNEGSKA, per germline (reference sequence). This CDR3 region has 13 residues. CDR3 sequence reads: CSANEPNYNEQFF.

This rearrangement joins TRBV7-9 to TRBJ2-7. The CDR3 has 14 residues. Germline assignment: CDR1 SEHNR and CDR2 FQNEAQ (reference sequence). The CDR3 sequence is CASSLALAAYEQYF.